These 31 T cell receptor beta chains came from one sample sequenced in a study of metastatic and nonmetastatic thyroid tumors. TCRdb re-called clones from the PCR reads using MiXCR. The sample records 64,000 or so clones, roughly 16% being singletons. None of the patients had undergone any treatment ahead of thyroid surgery. The source material was blood. The origin of the receptors is a male donor with papillary thyroid cancer or a benign thyroid nodule (not recorded which). Some clones in this sample may be carry-over from other donors' samples.

The chain joins TRBV7-3 to TRBJ2-3, with TRBD2 matching 11 bases. V gave up 4 bases and J gave up 4 bases; unmatched junction bases: 4. CDR1 is SGHTA, CDR2 FQGTGA, per germline. The CDR3 covers 15 residues. The CDR3 region is CASSSSGGSADTQYF. DNA of the CDR3: TGTGCCAGCAGCTCTAGCGGGGGGTCCGCAGATACGCAGTATTTT.

This clone was seen repeatedly, ten times or more. V and J are TRBV5-6 and TRBJ1-3; D ambiguous. V dropped 3 bases and J dropped 0 bases, with 7 bases sitting between them. The CDR3 runs 14 residues. Per germline, CDR1 SGHDT and CDR2 YYEEEE. CDR3 amino acids: CASSWQSSGNTIYF. In DNA, the CDR3 is TGTGCCAGCAGCTGGCAGAGCTCTGGAAACACCATATATTTT.

Only a few counts were recorded for this clone. In DNA form, the CDR3 reads TGTGCCAGCAGTAGGACAGAAGATAACTATGGCTACACCTTC. Translating gives CASSRTEDNYGYTF. The V and J genes are TRBV28 and TRBJ1-2, with TRBD1 as a possible D gene (6 bases). V was clipped by 5 bases and J by 1 base, with 11 bases between them. The germline V gene has CDR1 MDHEN and CDR2 SYDVKM. This CDR3 comprises 14 residues.

Ten or more counts support this clone. This rearrangement joins TRBV19 to TRBJ1-1; 10 bases align to TRBD1. Germline V CDR1 and CDR2: LNHDA, SQIVND (reference sequence). This CDR3 contains 15 residues. V was pared by 4 bases and J by 5 bases, with 7 bases of the junction left unmatched. The CDR3: CASSTGQGGKTEAFF. As DNA, the CDR3 is TGTGCCAGTAGTACAGGACAGGGGGGGAAAACTGAAGCTTTCTTT.

This clone was recorded at least ten times. This rearrangement joins TRBV9 to TRBJ1-4, with D perhaps TRBD1 (5 bases). Trimming took off 4 bases at V and 5 bases at J, with 18 bases between the two ends. CDR3 length: 16 amino acids. Germline CDR1 reads SGDLS; CDR2 reads YYNGEE. Here the CDR3 DNA reads TGTGCCAGCAGCAAGGAATCGGGACTGTCGAATGAAAAACTGTTTTTT. Amino acid sequence: CASSKESGLSNEKLFF. The full variable domain, rest sourced from reference TRBV9 and TRBJ1-4, is DSGVTQTPKHLITATGQRVTLRCSPRSGDLSVYWYQQSLDQGLQFLIQYYNGEERAKGNILERFSAQQFPDLHSELNLSSLELGDSALYFCASSKESGLSNEKLFFGSGTQLSVL.

This clone was counted many times. The CDR3 region has the DNA TGTGCCAGTAGTCCGCCCCAGGAGTCCGGGGAGCTGTTTTTT. It is translated as CASSPPQESGELFF. The chain joins TRBV19 to TRBJ2-2; D uncertain. The length of the CDR3 is 14 residues. Germline V lookup: CDR1 LNHDA, CDR2 SQIVND (reference sequence). Trimming cost V 5 bases and J 6 bases, with 13 bases left between them.

This clone was seen more than once but under ten times. A much larger clone sits a single nucleotide away, making a read error possible. The sample has other DNA sequences that encode this CDR3 too. CDR3 nucleotides: TGTGCCACCAGTGAGAGAGGTCCGAGGGGCTCTGGGGCCAACGTCCTGACTTTC. This encodes CATSERGPRGSGANVLTF. This chain connects TRBV24-1 to TRBJ2-6; either TRBD1 or TRBD2 may supply D (5 bases each). The CDR3 is 18 amino acids. Looked up from germline, CDR1 is KGHDR and CDR2 is SFDVKD. Deletions cut 4 bases from V and 0 bases from J, with 15 bases between.

In its sample, this clone was seen many times. The chain employs TRBV7-2 and TRBJ2-3; D call uncertain. The V gene's germline CDR1 is SGHTA and CDR2 FQGNSA. Trimming took 5 bases from V and 6 from J, leaving 12 bases between them. This CDR3 comprises 13 residues. For the CDR3, the DNA is TGTGCCAGCAGCCCCCCCGATGGTGATACGCAGTATTTT. Its protein is CASSPPDGDTQYF.

At least ten counts were recorded for this clone. V gene TRBV6-1 combines with J gene TRBJ1-6, with a possible D match to TRBD1 (6 bases). From germline, CDR1 is MNHNS and CDR2 SASEGT. The V gene lost 7 bases and the J gene lost 6 bases, with 13 bases spanning the gap. This CDR3 is built from 14 residues. The chain's CDR3 is CASNEGQINSPLHF. DNA of the CDR3: TGTGCCAGCAACGAAGGACAGATTAATTCACCCCTCCACTTT.

This clone was recorded at least ten times. The chain recombines TRBV5-5 with TRBJ2-1; 9 bases line up with TRBD2. The CDR3 runs to 16 residues. Trimming at V came to 4 bases and at J to 7 bases, leaving 12 bases not matched to a gene. Germline loops: CDR1 SGHKS, CDR2 YYEKEE (reference sequence). CDR3 loop: CASSDRLRGGRNEQFF. The CDR3 bases are TGTGCCAGCAGCGATAGGCTGCGGGGGGGCCGTAATGAGCAGTTCTTC.

There are many counts of this clone. The chain couples TRBV7-9 to TRBJ2-1, with 8 bases that match TRBD2. Germline loops: CDR1 SEHNR, CDR2 FQNEAQ (reference sequence). CDR3 length equals 15 residues. V gave up 2 bases and J gave up 9 bases; unmatched junction bases: 9. The CDR3 reads CASSLSGGAGGEQFF. As DNA, the CDR3 is TGTGCCAGCAGCTTAAGCGGCGGGGCGGGAGGTGAGCAGTTCTTC.

This chain connects TRBV10-2 to TRBJ1-5; tentative D call: TRBD1 (6 bases). From germline, CDR1 is WSHSY and CDR2 SAAADI. Trimming took off 11 bases at V and 11 bases at J, with 37 bases between the two ends. This CDR3 is 18 amino acids long. Written as DNA, the CDR3 is TGCGCCGGGTCCCTCCCTACAGGGACCCCGAGTGTGAATCGGACCCAGCATTTT. This sequence encodes CAGSLPTGTPSVNRTQHF.

This clone was seen ten or more times. The V gene is TRBV27, the J gene TRBJ1-2, with D tentatively TRBD1 (6 bases). The CDR3 consists of 13 residues. The germline CDR1 and CDR2 sequences are MNHEY and SMNVEV (reference sequence). Trimming shortened V by 6 bases and J by 4 bases, and 12 bases separated the two germline ends. This CDR3 reads CASSSMDSYGYTF. The CDR3 nucleotides read TGTGCCAGCAGCTCTATGGACAGCTATGGCTACACCTTC.

Many counts were recorded for this clone. This sequence may be a read error, since a much larger clone differs from it by one base. This chain links TRBV6-1 with TRBJ1-5; D perhaps matches TRBD1 (5 bases). The V end lost 5 bases, the J end lost 7 bases, and 12 bases lay between the germline ends. The CDR3 spans 13 residues. The germline CDR1 and CDR2 sequences are MNHNS and SASEGT. The CDR3, as DNA: TGTGCCAGCAGTCCTGACGGGACCCAGCCCCAGCATTTT. It yields the protein CASSPDGTQPQHF.

The DNA for the CDR3 is TGTGCCTGGATCATAGGGGTATATCAGCCCCAGCATTTT. This codes for CAWIIGVYQPQHF. V is TRBV30 and J is TRBJ1-5, with D possibly matching TRBD1 (5 bases). Trimming removed 4 bases at V and 5 bases at J, with 12 bases between. Germline V gene lookup returns CDR1 GTSNPN and CDR2 SVGIG (reference sequence). The CDR3 sequence is 13 residues long.

The rearrangement uses TRBV2 and TRBJ1-6; D perhaps matches TRBD1 (5 bases). Trimming stripped 3 bases from V and 5 bases from J, with 5 bases between. CDR3 size: 13 residues. Looked up from germline, CDR1 is SNHLY and CDR2 is FYNNEI. CDR3 sequence reads: CASSETDNSPLHF. The CDR3 coding sequence is TGTGCCAGCAGTGAGACAGATAATTCACCCCTCCACTTT.

This chain uses TRBV7-2 with TRBJ2-7; D ambiguous. Trimming shortened V by 5 bases and J by 0 bases, and 14 bases separated the two germline ends. CDR1 SGHTA and CDR2 FQGNSA come from the germline V gene. The CDR3 is made up of 15 amino acids. CDR3 DNA: TGTGCCAGCAGCCCCCGGGTAGGGATCTCCTACGAGCAGTACTTC. Translated, it gives CASSPRVGISYEQYF.

Remarks on this clone: Germline and junction disagree at one end, which may indicate a read error. The V call is TRBV5-1, the J call TRBJ1-5; tentative D call: TRBD1 (5 bases). CDR1 and CDR2 (germline): SGHRS, YFSETQ. The CDR3 loop spans 13 amino acids. The CDR3 here is CASSLTGNQPHHF. The CDR3 DNA follows: TGCGCCAGCAGCTTGACAGGTAATCAGCCCCATCATTTT. Drawing the rest from reference TRBV5-1 and TRBJ1-5, the complete variable domain is KAGVTQTPRYLIKTRGQQVTLSCSPISGHRSVSWYQQTPGQGLQFLFEYFSETQRNKGNFPGRFSGRQFSNSRSEMNVSTLELGDSALYLCASSLTGNQPHHFGDGTRLSIL.

This clone was found many times. Written as DNA, the CDR3 is TGCAGTGCCACGGCCCGGGACTATACTCGGCAAGAGACCCAGTACTTC. It yields the protein CSATARDYTRQETQYF. V and J are TRBV20-1 and TRBJ2-5, with 7 nucleotides matching TRBD2. V was pared by 6 bases and J by 2 bases, with 15 bases of the junction left unmatched. The CDR3 is 16 amino acids. The germline V gene has CDR1 DFQATT and CDR2 SNEGSKA (reference sequence).

Notes on this clone: This may be a read error: a much more frequent sequence differs by one nucleotide. V gene TRBV20-1 combines with J gene TRBJ2-7; D unresolved. The CDR3 totals 13 residues. From germline, CDR1 is DFQATT and CDR2 SNEGSKA (reference sequence). The CDR3 reads CSAREQFLDDQYF. CDR3 bases: TGCAGTGCTAGAGAACAGTTCCTCGACGATCAGTACTTC.

This clone was counted at least ten times. The chain couples TRBV5-5 to TRBJ2-1; 8 nucleotides align to TRBD2. CDR1 is SGHKS, CDR2 YYEKEE, per germline (reference sequence). The CDR3 extends over 16 amino acids. Germline trimming cut 1 base from V and 4 bases from J; bases unmatched to any gene: 7. The CDR3 region is CASSLRASGPYNEQFF. CDR3 DNA: TGTGCCAGCAGCTTGAGAGCTAGCGGGCCGTACAATGAGCAGTTCTTC.

To note about this clone: A much bigger clone sits one base away, suggesting this may be a read error. V gene TRBV20-1 combines with J gene TRBJ2-1, with 13 nucleotides matching TRBD2. The germline V gene has CDR1 DFQATT and CDR2 SNEGSKA (reference sequence). With 7 bases clipped from V and 7 bases from J, the junction kept 25 bases outside the gene matches. This CDR3 contains 20 residues. The CDR3 DNA is TGCAGTGACCCTGTACTCGGACAGGGGAAACTAGCGGGAGGGTGGAATGAGCAGTTCTTC. Its translation: CSDPVLGQGKLAGGWNEQFF.

Details on this clone: A much larger clone differs from this one at a single base, so this may be a read error. The same CDR3 arises from other DNA sequences in this sample as well. The chain couples TRBV7-6 to TRBJ2-3; no reliable D call. Deletions cut 3 bases from V and 3 bases from J, with 7 bases between. Per germline, CDR1 SGHVS and CDR2 FNYEAQ. The CDR3 runs 13 residues. In DNA, the CDR3 is TGTGCCAGCAGCTTCTCCGGTACAGATACGCAGTATTTT. Encoded protein: CASSFSGTDTQYF.

The sample holds many counts of this clone. The J gene is TRBJ2-6, the V gene TRBV6-1; D ambiguous. V lost 5 bases and J 0 bases, leaving 8 bases between the germline ends. This CDR3 has 15 amino acids. Germline-derived CDR1 and CDR2 are MNHNS and SASEGT. In DNA form, the CDR3 reads TGTGCCAGCAGTTCGCTGAGCTCTGGGGCCAACGTCCTGACTTTC. As protein: CASSSLSSGANVLTF.

This clone has ten or more counts. The chain has TRBV7-3 and TRBJ2-6; D unclear. Trimming removed 5 bases at V and 0 bases at J, with 14 bases between. This CDR3 comprises 17 residues. Germline V CDR1 and CDR2: SGHTA, FQGTGA. In nucleotides, the CDR3 is TGTGCCAGCAGCCACGCTCCGTCCTACTCTGGGGCCAACGTCCTGACTTTC. Its translation: CASSHAPSYSGANVLTF.

V usage is TRBV7-3 and J usage is TRBJ2-1, with 8 bases identical to TRBD1. Germline CDR1 is SGHTA and CDR2 is FQGTGA. The ends lost 1 base at V and 9 bases at J; junction bases unmatched: 5. The CDR3 is made up of 14 amino acids. The CDR3 bases are TGTGCCAGCAGCTTAATGGGACAGGCCACTGAGCAGTTCTTC. It encodes CASSLMGQATEQFF.

This clone was seen at least ten times. This sequence joins TRBV6-1 and TRBJ2-3, with 8 bases matching TRBD1. Trimming at V came to 3 bases and at J to 2 bases, leaving 4 bases not matched to a gene. The germline V gene has CDR1 MNHNS and CDR2 SASEGT. The CDR3 length is 15 residues. For the CDR3, the DNA is TGTGCCAGCAGTGATGGACAGGGCGACACAGATACGCAGTATTTT. Translating gives CASSDGQGDTDTQYF.

This clone was seen a few times. Given a much more abundant clone one base away, this may be a read error. The rearrangement joins TRBV14 to TRBJ2-7; D might be TRBD1 (6 bases). The germline V gene has CDR1 SGHDN and CDR2 FVKESK. This CDR3 has 14 amino acids. Trimming cost V 4 bases and J 3 bases, with 13 bases left between them. CDR3 in DNA: TGTGCCAGCAGCCTTGGACCGGGACACTACGAGCAGTACTTC. It codes for CASSLGPGHYEQYF.

In this sample, this clone turned up a few times. A read error may be the cause here, since a much bigger clone is one base away. The sample holds other DNA sequences that translate to the same CDR3. The genes are TRBV5-1 and TRBJ2-4; D uncertain. The CDR3 consists of 15 residues. V lost 0 bases and J 8 bases, leaving 15 bases between the germline ends. CDR1 is SGHRS and CDR2 is YFSETQ in the germline V gene. The CDR3 loop reads CASSLALRPGDIQYF. Written as DNA, the CDR3 is TGCGCCAGCAGCTTGGCTTTGCGTCCCGGAGACATTCAGTACTTC. Drawing the rest from reference TRBV5-1 and TRBJ2-4, the complete variable domain is KAGVTQTPRYLIKTRGQQVTLSCSPISGHRSVSWYQQTPGQGLQFLFEYFSETQRNKGNFPGRFSGRQFSNSRSEMNVSTLELGDSALYLCASSLALRPGDIQYFGAGTRLSVL.

Points on this clone: This may be a read error: a much more frequent sequence differs by one nucleotide. The genes are TRBV5-1 and TRBJ1-6; D may be TRBD1 (5 bases). V was shortened by 0 bases and J by 10 bases, with 14 bases between the two germline ends. Germline V CDR1 and CDR2: SGHRS, YFSETQ. The CDR3 totals 15 residues. CDR3 nucleotide sequence: TGCGCCAGCAGCTTGGACACAGGAGTTCGGTCACCCCTCCACTTT. This encodes CASSLDTGVRSPLHF.

This clone came up many times. The chain links TRBV2 to TRBJ2-1; D is unclear. The CDR3 length is 15 residues. Germline loops: CDR1 SNHLY, CDR2 FYNNEI. V lost 1 base to trimming and J lost 5 bases, with 12 bases between them. The DNA for the CDR3 is TGTGCCAGCAGTGAAGTCATACCGGTAAACAATGAGCAGTTCTTC. It encodes CASSEVIPVNNEQFF.